The next 18 T cell receptor beta chains were all read from a single sample in a study of spatial heterogeneity in lung cancer. TCRdb redid the calling of the 5' RACE reads with MiXCR, one entry per CDR3 protein. The table has around 74,000 distinct CDR3 sequences, about an eighth seen once. Time point defined: sample taken at primary tumor resection. Sequencing was performed on whole RNA extracted from tumor and nontumor lung tissue, or from frozen PBMC, and the material was left unsorted. The specimen comprised PBMCs, sampled at surgery. The receptors derive from a male donor with early-stage non-small cell lung cancer.

V and J are TRBV11-2 and TRBJ2-7, with 7 bases lining up with TRBD2. Germline V gene sequence: CDR1 SGHAT, CDR2 FQNNGV. V shed 5 bases, J shed 4 bases, and the junction held 20 bases outside the gene matches. CDR3 length: 18 residues. The CDR3, as DNA: TGTGCCAGCAGCCGAGCGCCCTTGGGGGGGGACGGGAGATACGAGCAGTACTTC. It translates to CASSRAPLGGDGRYEQYF.

This clonotype was recorded at least ten times. The V gene is TRBV9, the J gene TRBJ2-5; no clear D gene. This CDR3 is 16 amino acids long. Trimming took off 0 bases at V and 7 bases at J, with 19 bases between the two ends. Germline V gene lookup returns CDR1 SGDLS and CDR2 YYNGEE. This CDR3 reads CASSVVPGTETGTQYF. CDR3 nucleotide sequence: TGTGCCAGCAGCGTAGTTCCGGGCACCGAGACGGGGACCCAGTACTTC.

This clonotype was seen a handful of times. V and J are TRBV11-2 and TRBJ2-3; TRBD1 aligns across 10 bases. Germline lookup yields CDR1 SGHAT and CDR2 FQNNGV. V trimming: 4 bases; J trimming: 1 base; junction bases outside the gene matches: 2. There are 15 residues in the CDR3. The CDR3 protein is CASSSGTGGTDTQYF. The CDR3, as DNA: TGTGCCAGCAGCTCCGGGACAGGGGGCACAGATACGCAGTATTTT.

As concerns this clonotype: A junction end diverges from the germline sequence, so it may reflect a read error. V is TRBV20-1 and J is TRBJ2-3; D may be TRBD2 (5 bases). The germline V gene encodes CDR1 DFQATT and CDR2 SNEGSKA (reference sequence). The CDR3 loop spans 17 amino acids. The CDR3: CPPPSRIFLKGTDTQYF. CDR3 DNA: TGTCCTCCCCCTAGCAGGATTTTCTTGAAAGGTACTGATACGCAGTATTTT.

This clonotype has only a few counts. This sequence joins TRBV10-2 and TRBJ2-5; D remains ambiguous. Per germline, CDR1 WSHSY and CDR2 SAAADI. This CDR3 is 12 amino acids long. Trimming removed 11 bases from V and 2 bases from J, with 12 bases in between. CDR3 protein: CALPGFQETQYF. The CDR3 nucleotides read TGCGCCTTACCAGGCTTTCAAGAGACCCAGTACTTC.

The chain couples TRBV5-1 to TRBJ2-1, with 11 bases matching TRBD2. The CDR3 extends over 15 amino acids. Losses at the gene ends were 3 bases for V and 7 bases for J; bases not matched to a gene: 6. Per germline, CDR1 SGHRS and CDR2 YFSETQ. CDR3 sequence (DNA): TGCGCCAGCAGCTCACTAGCGGGAGCGGATAATGAGCAGTTCTTC. It encodes CASSSLAGADNEQFF. Combining the CDR3 with reference TRBV5-1 and TRBJ2-1 gives the whole variable domain KAGVTQTPRYLIKTRGQQVTLSCSPISGHRSVSWYQQTPGQGLQFLFEYFSETQRNKGNFPGRFSGRQFSNSRSEMNVSTLELGDSALYLCASSSLAGADNEQFFGPGTRLTVL.

For this clonotype: Given a much more abundant clone one base away, this may be a read error. The chain carries TRBV6-5 and TRBJ1-1; 7 nucleotides agree with TRBD1. CDR3 length equals 16 residues. Trimming removed 5 bases from V and 2 bases from J; junction bases left unmatched: 11. CDR1 and CDR2 from the germline V gene are MNHEY and SVGAGI. DNA of the CDR3: TGTGCCAGCAGTCCAATGATAGGGGGCCTAAACACTGAAGCTTTCTTT. Its protein is CASSPMIGGLNTEAFF.

There are a few counts of this clonotype. This chain uses TRBV30 with TRBJ1-5, with D unclear. The CDR3 has 14 amino acids. Germline CDR1 GTSNPN, CDR2 SVGIG (reference sequence). Deletions cut 3 bases from V and 0 bases from J, with 9 bases between. The CDR3 region has the DNA TGTGCCTGGAGCGCGACTAATAGCAATCAGCCCCAGCATTTT. It codes for CAWSATNSNQPQHF. Looking up the rest from reference TRBV30 and TRBJ1-5 gives the full variable domain: SQTIHQWPATLVQPVGSPLSLECTVEGTSNPNLYWYRQAAGRGLQLLFYSVGIGQISSEVPQNLSASRPQDRQFILSSKKLLLSDSGFYLCAWSATNSNQPQHFGDGTRLSIL.

Concerning this clonotype: A read error may be the cause here, since a much bigger clone is one base away. This sequence joins TRBV5-4 and TRBJ2-3; 11 bases agree with TRBD2. The germline V gene has CDR1 SGHNT and CDR2 YYREEE (reference sequence). Trimming at V came to 4 bases and at J to 2 bases, leaving 9 bases not matched to a gene. CDR3 size: 17 residues. This CDR3 is CASSAEPGLAATDTQYF. In DNA form, the CDR3 reads TGTGCCAGCAGCGCTGAACCGGGACTAGCGGCCACAGATACGCAGTATTTT. The variable domain in full, with the rest retrieved from reference TRBV5-4 and TRBJ2-3, is ETGVTQSPTHLIKTRGQQVTLRCSSQSGHNTVSWYQQALGQGPQFIFQYYREEENGRGNFPPRFSGLQFPNYSSELNVNALELDDSALYLCASSAEPGLAATDTQYFGPGTRLTVL.

This clonotype showed up many times. The chain is built from TRBV13 and TRBJ1-1; D is ambiguous. The length of the CDR3 is 13 residues. Germline lookup yields CDR1 PRHDT and CDR2 FYEKMQ (reference sequence). V dropped 0 bases and J dropped 7 bases, with 9 bases sitting between them. The CDR3 protein is CASSLGREIEAFF. In nucleotides, the CDR3 is TGTGCCAGCAGCTTAGGTCGGGAGATTGAAGCTTTCTTT.

The sample holds many counts of this clonotype. V is TRBV7-2 and J is TRBJ2-1, with TRBD2 matching 10 bases. The V segment lost 5 bases and the J segment 4 bases; nucleotides outside the gene matches: 8. Germline V gene data show CDR1 as SGHTA and CDR2 as FQGNSA. The CDR3 sequence is 16 residues long. This CDR3 reads CASSASSGGSYNEQFF. The DNA of the CDR3 is TGTGCCAGCAGCGCATCTAGCGGGGGATCTTACAATGAGCAGTTCTTC.

This clonotype was counted many times. The junction does not match germline at one end; this may be a read error. The rearrangement links TRBV29-1 to TRBJ2-3; 10 nucleotides agree with TRBD2. Germline V gene sequence: CDR1 SQVTM, CDR2 ANQGSEA. The CDR3 covers 12 residues. DNA of the CDR3: TGTACCGGGACTAGCGCCACAGATACGCAGTATTTT. Its protein is CTGTSATDTQYF.

This clonotype was detected a few times. CDR3 sequence reads: CASTVDRGDFEAFF. CDR3 DNA: TGTGCCAGCACCGTGGACAGGGGTGATTTTGAAGCTTTCTTT. The genes are TRBV5-4 and TRBJ1-1, with 9 bases fitting TRBD1. V trimming: 6 bases; J trimming: 7 bases; junction bases outside the gene matches: 10. The germline gives CDR1 SGHNT, CDR2 YYREEE (reference sequence). The CDR3 length is 14 residues.

This clonotype was seen ten or more times. The rearrangement uses TRBV29-1 and TRBJ2-3; TRBD2 is a possible D gene (5 bases). The germline V gene has CDR1 SQVTM and CDR2 ANQGSEA. The CDR3 consists of 11 residues. V was clipped by 7 bases and J by 5 bases, with 10 bases between them. The CDR3 nucleotides read TGCAGCGCCGGGGTGGGAGATACGCAGTATTTT. Amino acids: CSAGVGDTQYF.

The J gene is TRBJ2-3, the V gene TRBV4-1; D is possibly TRBD2 (5 bases). V was pared by 0 bases and J by 0 bases, with 10 bases between. CDR1 is MGHRA and CDR2 is YSYEKL in the germline V gene. The CDR3 is 16 residues long. This CDR3 reads CASSQDGISSTDTQYF. In DNA, the CDR3 is TGCGCCAGCAGCCAAGACGGGATCAGCAGCACAGATACGCAGTATTTT.

The V call is TRBV10-2, the J call TRBJ1-4; D gene unclear. Trimming removed 6 bases at V and 8 bases at J, with 13 bases between. The CDR3 is 13 residues long. Germline loops: CDR1 WSHSY, CDR2 SAAADI. The chain's CDR3 is CASSPTGGEKLFF. The DNA of the CDR3 is TGCGCCAGCAGCCCCACCGGAGGGGAAAAACTGTTTTTT.

This clonotype has a count of ten or more. J is TRBJ2-2 and V is TRBV7-9; TRBD2 aligns across 15 bases. Per the germline V gene, CDR1 is SEHNR and CDR2 is FQNEAQ (reference sequence). This CDR3 is 18 amino acids long. Losses at the gene ends were 7 bases for V and 4 bases for J; bases not matched to a gene: 10. CDR3 nucleotides: TGTGCCAGCATTAGCGATGGGACTAGCGGGAGGAGCACCGGGGAGCTGTTTTTT. Its translation: CASISDGTSGRSTGELFF.

This chain uses TRBV7-9 with TRBJ1-6, with a tentative D call TRBD1 (6 bases). In germline, CDR1 is SEHNR, CDR2 FQNEAQ (reference sequence). The germline V and J ends were trimmed by 5 bases and 9 bases, with 14 bases remaining between them. CDR3 length equals 14 residues. CDR3 sequence: CASSPGQVGSPLHF. The CDR3, as DNA: TGTGCCAGCAGCCCGGGACAAGTGGGTTCACCCCTCCACTTT.